This is a list of T cell receptor beta chains from one sample in a study of T cell responses to AZD1222 COVID-19 vaccine. Clones were read by immunoSEQ multiplex PCR, and TCRdb kept only the in-frame ones, dropping some. The top ten clones hold about 5% of a sample with about 70,000 clones, 88% of them seen once. The specimen comprised peripheral blood, sampled 28 days after the second dose of the MenACWY control vaccine. The receptors come from an adult who received the MenACWY meningococcal vaccine as a control. Each CDR3 is given with its conserved first and last residue. The D gene is left open where the match is weak. Some rows have no size entry. The others give once, few or many, or a class for an expanded clone.

cdr3_length j_call d_call clone_size v_call cdr3_nt cdr3_aa
15 TRBJ1-2 - - TRBV9 TGTGCCAGCAGCGTAGGGGGGCAGGCGATCTATGGCTACACCTTC CASSVGGQAIYGYTF
12 TRBJ1-4 - - TRBV28 TGTGCCAGCACCAAGACCCCAAATAAGCTGTTTTTT CASTKTPNKLFF
16 TRBJ2-1 TRBD2 - TRBV24-1 TGTGCCACCAGTGGCCCCGGACTAGCGGGAGGCAATGAGCAGTTCTTC CATSGPGLAGGNEQFF
17 TRBJ1-6 - - TRBV28 TGTGCCAGCAGTTACGGATTACAGGGTTGGGGTAATTCACCCCTCCACTTT CASSYGLQGWGNSPLHF
14 TRBJ2-5 - - TRBV19 TGTGCCAGTAGACCCCAAATCTTATCTGGGACCCAGTACTTC CASRPQILSGTQYF
13 TRBJ1-6 TRBD1 - TRBV4-2 TGTGCCAGCAGCCTGGACAGGGGATCACCCCTCCACTTT CASSLDRGSPLHF
10 TRBJ2-5 - - TRBV29-1 TGCAGCGTTGTTAGGGAGACCCAGTACTTC CSVVRETQYF
14 TRBJ1-6 TRBD1 - TRBV6-5 TGTGCCAGCAGCGGGACAGGCCTGAATTCACCCCTCCACTTT CASSGTGLNSPLHF
14 TRBJ2-7 - - TRBV11-3 TGTGCCAGCAGCTTACGTCAGGGGTTCCACGAGCAGTACTTC CASSLRQGFHEQYF
17 TRBJ1-2 - - TRBV28 TGTGCCAGCAGTCCCTCTGGGACACCGATCGACTACTATGGCTACACCTTC CASSPSGTPIDYYGYTF
17 TRBJ1-3 - - TRBV4-3 TGCGCCAGCAGCCAAGAACCCGCCGGGGGGACTGGAAACACCATATATTTT CASSQEPAGGTGNTIYF
18 TRBJ2-5 - - TRBV6-2/TRBV6-3 TGTGCCAGCAGTCTCCCATTGACAGGGGACTACTCAAAGGAGACCCAGTACTTC CASSLPLTGDYSKETQYF
13 TRBJ1-5 TRBD1 - TRBV6-5 TGTGCCAGCACCGAGGGACAGGTTCCTCCCCAGCATTTT CASTEGQVPPQHF
11 TRBJ2-7 - - TRBV28 TGTGCCAGCAGTTCCAACTACGAGCAGTACTTC CASSSNYEQYF
14 TRBJ2-2 - - TRBV27 TGTGCCAGCAGTTTCAGCAGGGACACCGGGGAGCTGTTTTTT CASSFSRDTGELFF
12 TRBJ1-1 - - TRBV28 TGTGCCAGCACCGGTGGAAACACTGAAGCTTTCTTT CASTGGNTEAFF
16 TRBJ1-1 - - TRBV3-1/TRBV3-2 TGTGCCAGCAGCCAAGGTCTGGGGAGGGCCAACACTGAAGCTTTCTTT CASSQGLGRANTEAFF
13 TRBJ1-5 TRBD1 - TRBV7-9 TGTGCCAGCAGCGGGACAGAGAATCAGCCCCAGCATTTT CASSGTENQPQHF
15 TRBJ2-7 - - TRBV6-5 TGTGCCAGCAGCGCAACAGGGTCGGGGCTTGGAGAGCAGTACTTC CASSATGSGLGEQYF
18 TRBJ2-1 - - TRBV7-5 TGTGCCAGAAGCTTAGGTGTCGTAGGACTAGCGGGATACAATGAGCAGTTCTTC CARSLGVVGLAGYNEQFF
16 TRBJ2-1 TRBD2 - TRBV9 TGTGCCAGCAGCGGAAGACTAGCGGGAGGCTACAATGAGCAGTTCTTC CASSGRLAGGYNEQFF
15 TRBJ1-6 - - TRBV6-4 TGTGCCAGCAGGGACTTCCGCTCCTATAATTCACCCCTCCACTTT CASRDFRSYNSPLHF
13 TRBJ1-5 - once TRBV12-3/TRBV12-4 TGTGCCAGCAGCCGAGGGACGGAGGAGCCCCAGCATTTT CASSRGTEEPQHF
15 TRBJ1-5 - - TRBV7-2 TGTGCCAGCAGCACTAATCAGGGGACTAATCAGCCCCAGCATTTT CASSTNQGTNQPQHF
13 TRBJ1-6 - - TRBV19 TGTGCCAGTAGTACCCCGGGGAATTCACCCCTCCACTTT CASSTPGNSPLHF
16 TRBJ1-2 - - TRBV4-1 TGCGCCAGCAGCCCCACCCCCGGGGCGCAGAGTCTTGGCTACACCTTC CASSPTPGAQSLGYTF
16 TRBJ1-5 - - TRBV21-1 TGTGCCAGCAGCAACTGTATGCGAGTCCTAAATCAGCCCCAGCATTTT CASSNCMRVLNQPQHF
15 TRBJ2-1 TRBD2 once TRBV2 TGTGCCAGCAGGGGCCTCGCTAGCGGGGACAATGAGCAGTTCTTC CASRGLASGDNEQFF
15 TRBJ1-5 TRBD1 once TRBV19 TGTGCCAGTAGTATCCTTAGACAGGGAGGCCAGCCCCAGCATTTT CASSILRQGGQPQHF
15 TRBJ1-6 - - TRBV7-9 TGTGCCAGCAGCTTAAGGTGGACGCGGGATTCACCCCTCCACTTT CASSLRWTRDSPLHF
14 TRBJ2-7 - - TRBV30 TGTGCCTGGAGTGGGGTTAGCTCACACTACGAGCAGTACTTC CAWSGVSSHYEQYF
14 TRBJ2-5 TRBD2 - TRBV5-4 TGTGCCAGCAGCCTAGCGGGGGGGCCTGAGACCCAGTACTTC CASSLAGGPETQYF
15 TRBJ2-1 TRBD2 - TRBV30 TGTGCCTGGAGCCTCGGGACTAGGAGGGTAAATGAGCAGTTCTTC CAWSLGTRRVNEQFF
12 TRBJ2-7 - - TRBV12-3/TRBV12-4 TGTGCCAGCATGGGCAGTTCCTACGAGCAGTACTTC CASMGSSYEQYF
13 TRBJ1-1 - - TRBV6-5 TGTGCCAGCAGTTACGGGACTGTCACTGAAGCTTTCTTT CASSYGTVTEAFF
16 TRBJ2-7 TRBD1 - TRBV19 TGTGCCAGTAGTACGGGGACAGGGGCCCCGTCCTACGAGCAGTACTTC CASSTGTGAPSYEQYF
15 TRBJ2-1 TRBD1 - TRBV10-3 TGTGCCACTAAGGGACAGGCGAGCTCCTACAATGAGCAGTTCTTC CATKGQASSYNEQFF
15 TRBJ1-2 TRBD1 - TRBV7-9 TGTGCCAGCAGATTTAAGGACAGGGGGCTCTATGGCTACACCTTC CASRFKDRGLYGYTF
14 TRBJ2-5 TRBD2 - TRBV3-1/TRBV3-2 TGTGCCAGCAGCCAAGAGCTACTAGCGGAGACCCAGTACTTC CASSQELLAETQYF
14 TRBJ1-2 TRBD1 few TRBV7-9 TGTGCCAGCAGCCCGACGGGACAGCTGTATGGCTACACCTTC CASSPTGQLYGYTF
14 TRBJ2-1 TRBD2 - TRBV19 TGTGCCAGTAGACTAGCGGGGCGCTACAATGAGCAGTTCTTC CASRLAGRYNEQFF
16 TRBJ2-2 - - TRBV3-1/TRBV3-2 TGTGCCAGCAGCCCGCATGGGTCCAGGAACACCGGGGAGCTGTTTTTT CASSPHGSRNTGELFF
13 TRBJ1-1 TRBD1 - TRBV30 TGTGCCTGGAGTGGCGGGACAGGTTTACGGGCTTTCTTT CAWSGGTGLRAFF
18 TRBJ2-7 - - TRBV5-1 TGCGCCAGCAGCTTAGGAAAGGCCGTAGAGGGCCTTTCGTACGAGCAGTACTTC CASSLGKAVEGLSYEQYF
15 TRBJ2-1 - - TRBV18 TGTGCCAGCTCACGCGACCACCAAGGGGTGAATGAGCAGTTCTTC CASSRDHQGVNEQFF
14 TRBJ2-1 TRBD2 - TRBV28 TGTGCCAGCAGCGTGAGCGGGACCTACAATGAGCAGTTCTTC CASSVSGTYNEQFF